This T cell receptor (beta chain) is from a study of cytomegalovirus exposure and HLA in healthy donors. About the study: Per a later analysis, the roughly 680 first-cohort and 120 validation repertoires shared one platform.

Germline values: CDR1 SGDLS, CDR2 YYNGEE. V was pared by 6 bases and J by 4 bases, with 10 bases between. The CDR3 has 12 residues. For this clone: What it binds is not known.

Findings and limits, study-wide: Cytomegalovirus-associated status was assigned to about 160 TCR beta chains.

Method: immunoSEQ multiplex PCR; TCRdb's copy keeps in-frame clones and lacks some. The sample has roughly 120,000 clones, roughly 93% seen once. The TCR comes from a woman under 30 in good health and CMV-seronegative. What was sequenced was PBMCs. This sequence joins TRBV9 and TRBJ1-2; a weak D match, TRBD1 (5 bases). CDR3 protein: CASTDSLYGYTF. The CDR3, as DNA: TGTGCCAGCACAGACAGCCTCTATGGCTACACCTTC.